Below are 5 T cell receptor beta chains sequenced from a single sample in a study of T cells in Graves' hyperthyroidism and ophthalmopathy. Researchers amplified the TCR beta CDR3 regions from RNA transcripts. In the first-round RT-PCR of the TCR CDR3, the HTBI primer set was used. One entry per CDR3 protein results from TCRdb running MiXCR on the multiplex PCR reads. The sample contains 370,000 or so distinct CDR3 sequences, approximately 15% of which appear only once. Material for sequencing was blood. The source is a man aged 30-40 years with Graves' hyperthyroidism that later progressed to Graves' ophthalmopathy.

This clonotype has a handful of counts. The chain combines TRBV10-1 with TRBJ2-7; TRBD2 is a possible D gene (5 bases). Trimming pared 8 bases from V and 3 bases from J, leaving 20 bases between. Germline V gene sequence: CDR1 WNHNN, CDR2 SYGVQD (reference sequence). The CDR3 contains 15 residues. CDR3 residues: CASLRGSPRIYEQYF. The CDR3 bases are TGCGCCAGCCTGAGAGGGTCCCCGAGAATCTACGAGCAGTACTTC.

The chain employs TRBV7-9 and TRBJ2-3, with TRBD2 matching over 16 bases. The CDR3 loop spans 20 amino acids. Looked up from germline, CDR1 is SEHNR and CDR2 is FQNEAQ (reference sequence). Losses at the gene ends were 5 bases for V and 2 bases for J; bases not matched to a gene: 13. The CDR3 reads CASSRRAGLAGGRPTDTQYF. CDR3 nucleotide sequence: TGTGCCAGCAGCCGACGGGCGGGACTAGCGGGGGGGCGGCCCACAGATACGCAGTATTTT.

This clonotype was counted at least ten times. CDR3 sequence: CASSPGNLKYEQYF. The DNA for the CDR3 is TGTGCCAGCAGCCCTGGGAATTTGAAATACGAGCAGTACTTC. The chain carries TRBV28 and TRBJ2-7; D unclear. V lost 6 bases, J lost 4 bases, and 16 bases lay in between. Germline values: CDR1 MDHEN, CDR2 SYDVKM. The CDR3 has 14 residues. Variable domain in full (rest from reference TRBV28 and TRBJ2-7): DVKVTQSSRYLVKRTGEKVFLECVQDMDHENMFWYRQDPGLGLRLIYFSYDVKMKEKGDIPEGYSVSREKKERFSLILESASTNQTSMYLCASSPGNLKYEQYFGPGTRLTVT.

This clonotype was seen only a few times. V gene TRBV3-1 combines with J gene TRBJ2-1; D is unclear. V lost 3 bases and J lost 5, with 11 bases in between. Germline V gene data show CDR1 as LGHDT and CDR2 as YNNKEL (reference sequence). The CDR3 runs to 14 residues. The CDR3 loop reads CASSQVLSDNEQFF. The CDR3, as DNA: TGTGCCAGCAGCCAGGTTCTTAGTGACAATGAGCAGTTCTTC.

This chain joins TRBV6-1 and TRBJ2-2, with D perhaps matching TRBD1 or TRBD2 (6 bases each). V lost 10 bases to trimming and J lost 0 bases, with 9 bases between them. CDR1 MNHNS and CDR2 SASEGT come from the germline V gene. The CDR3 sequence is 13 residues long. CDR3 sequence reads: CAMRGANTGELFF. The CDR3 DNA reads TGTGCCATGAGGGGGGCGAACACCGGGGAGCTGTTTTTT.